Listed below are T cell receptor beta chains from one sample, sequenced in a study of shared T cell receptors in the human thymus. Method: immunoSEQ multiplex PCR; TCRdb's copy keeps in-frame clones and lacks some. Among over 450,000 clones listed, 75% to 80% were seen once. The same sample was also studied in work on human thymus T cells.

Source material: thymocytes. The receptors were gathered from a boy younger than two with a congenital heart defect. The CDR3 runs from the conserved cysteine through the conserved F or W. The D gene is left open where the match is weak. The size of a clone is reported for some rows only, either as once, few or many, or as a class for expanded clones.

j_call v_call d_call clone_size cdr3_nt cdr3_aa
TRBJ1-2 TRBV28 - - TGTGCCAGCGCCCGAGGGGAGGCGGGATATGGCTACACCTTC CASARGEAGYGYTF
TRBJ2-1 TRBV4-3 - - TGCGCCAGCAGCCCCACGAGGCGGAACTTGCCCCCCAATGAGCAGTTCTTC CASSPTRRNLPPNEQFF
TRBJ2-1 TRBV11-2 TRBD2 - TGTGCCAGCAGCCCGGGACTAGCGGGAGGGGCCGGGAACAATGAGCAGTTCTTC CASSPGLAGGAGNNEQFF
TRBJ2-7 TRBV4-2 TRBD1 - TGTGCCAGCAGCCAAGCGAGGACAGGGGGCTCCTACGAGCAGTACTTC CASSQARTGGSYEQYF
TRBJ2-7 TRBV11-3 TRBD1 - TGTGCCAGCAGCTTTACAGGGGCCTCCTACGAGCAGTACTTC CASSFTGASYEQYF
TRBJ2-5 TRBV6-1 TRBD1 - TGTGCCAGCAGTGAGCCGACAGGGGGCCAAGAGACCCAGTACTTC CASSEPTGGQETQYF
TRBJ2-1 TRBV6-1 TRBD2 - TGTGCCAGCAGTGAACTAGCGGGAGAAGGGAATGAGCAGTTCTTC CASSELAGEGNEQFF
TRBJ2-1 TRBV15 TRBD2 - TGTGCCACCAGCCTTACTAGCGGGAACCCAAATGAGCAGTTCTTC CATSLTSGNPNEQFF
TRBJ2-1 TRBV4-3 - - TGCGCCAGCAGCCAAGTCCGCCCGGGTGGTGGGGAGCAGTTCTTC CASSQVRPGGGEQFF
TRBJ2-3 TRBV19 TRBD2 - TGTGCCAGTAATCGACCCGGTAGCGGGACAGATACGCAGTATTTT CASNRPGSGTDTQYF
TRBJ2-7 TRBV28 - - TGTGCCAGCAGACCCGGTTGTAACTCCTACGAGCAGTACTTC CASRPGCNSYEQYF
TRBJ2-3 TRBV15 - - TGTGCCACCAGCATTAGGACACTTAGCACAGATACGCAGTATTTT CATSIRTLSTDTQYF
TRBJ1-1 TRBV20-1 TRBD1 - TGCAGCGTGGACAGGGGGCTAGAAGCTTTCTTT CSVDRGLEAFF
TRBJ2-7 TRBV29-1 - once TGCAGCGTTGAAGACTGTAACTACGAGCAGTACTTC CSVEDCNYEQYF
TRBJ2-1 TRBV25-1 - - TGTGCCAGCGGTCCTTCTACCGGGAGAGAGCAGTTCTTC CASGPSTGREQFF
TRBJ1-2 TRBV29-1 TRBD1 - TGCAGCGTTGACCCCAGGGGGCAGGATGGCTACACCTTC CSVDPRGQDGYTF
TRBJ2-6 TRBV15 - - TGTGCCACCAGCCCTCTCAATCCCAGGTTTACCTCTCCCCCTGGGGCCAACGTCCTGACTTTC CATSPLNPRFTSPPGANVLTF
TRBJ2-7 TRBV2 - - TGTGCCAGCAGTGAAGCCTTAGCGTGGATCTCCTACGAGCAGTACTTC CASSEALAWISYEQYF
TRBJ2-2 TRBV28 - - TGTGCCAGCAGTTTACGGGATATCGGTGTCCACAGCGGGGAGCTGTTTTTT CASSLRDIGVHSGELFF
TRBJ2-7 TRBV7-2 TRBD2 - TGTGCCAGCAGTCGGCGGGAGCCGCTGGAGCAGTACTTC CASSRREPLEQYF
TRBJ1-1 TRBV27 - - TGTGCCAGCAGTTTAAGGGGTGGGGACACTGAAGCTTTCTTT CASSLRGGDTEAFF
TRBJ2-7 TRBV7-9 TRBD1 - TGTGCCAGCAGCCCCGGGGACAGGGGGTTCCACGAGCAGTACTTC CASSPGDRGFHEQYF
TRBJ2-1 TRBV2 - - TGTGCCAGCAGTGAAGGAATTTCCAGAGCCAGGAACAATGAGCAGTTCTTC CASSEGISRARNNEQFF
TRBJ1-5 TRBV28 - - - CASILGARGQPQHF
TRBJ1-2 TRBV19 TRBD1 - TGTGCCAGTAGTATCTGGTATAGGGGGCCGGATAACTATGGCTACACCTTC CASSIWYRGPDNYGYTF
TRBJ2-7 TRBV5-6 TRBD1 - TGTGCCAGCAGCTCGGACAGGGGATGGACGTACGAGCAGTACTTC CASSSDRGWTYEQYF
TRBJ2-3 TRBV5-6 - - TGTGCCAGCAGCTCTCAGGGTTTGGCAGATACGCAGTATTTT CASSSQGLADTQYF